This passage covers 7 T cell receptor beta chains from one sample sequenced in a study of T cell responses to AZD1222 COVID-19 vaccine (dated by TCRdb to the early 2020s). Libraries were made using the immunoSEQ multiplex PCR assay. TCRdb's version of the immuneACCESS table is confined to in-frame rearrangements and falls short of the full clone set. An unresolved V gene accounts for under half of the shortfall where checked; the remainder is of unknown origin. The sample includes approximately 110,000 clones, with about nine tenths observed a single time. Of the sample, 6% to 8% falls within the top ten clones. Interpreted using the paper, the time point label stands for: baseline before first vaccination. The sequences come from peripheral blood, collected on day 0 of AZD1222 vaccination. All receptors derive from an adult in good health.

The chain links TRBV6-5 to TRBJ1-5; no definite D call. Germline CDR1 is MNHEY and CDR2 is SVGAGI. CDR3 length equals 14 residues. V was shortened by 2 bases and J by 6 bases, with 11 bases between the two germline ends. The CDR3 is CASSYDPSGQPQHF. The CDR3 nucleotides are TGTGCCAGCAGTTACGACCCATCGGGTCAGCCCCAGCATTTT.

The chain is built from TRBV15 and TRBJ2-3, with 10 bases fitting TRBD2. Looked up from germline, CDR1 is LNHNV and CDR2 is YYDKDF (reference sequence). This CDR3 region has 15 residues. Losses at the gene ends were 0 bases for V and 4 bases for J; bases not matched to a gene: 1. DNA of the CDR3: TGTGCCACCAGCAGAGAACTAGCGGGGCCAGATACGCAGTATTTT. Amino acid sequence: CATSRELAGPDTQYF.

The gene calls are TRBV7-8 and TRBJ2-1; possible D gene TRBD2, 7 bases. This CDR3 region has 12 residues. Trimming took off 3 bases at V and 10 bases at J, with 10 bases between the two ends. In germline, CDR1 is SGHVS, CDR2 FQNEAQ. In DNA form, the CDR3 reads TGTGCCAGCAGCTTTCGCGGGGGCGAGCAGTTCTTC. Its translation: CASSFRGGEQFF.

V is TRBV5-6 and J is TRBJ2-2; tentative D call: TRBD1 (5 bases). The V end lost 0 bases, the J end lost 6 bases, and 9 bases lay between the germline ends. Germline V gene data show CDR1 as SGHDT and CDR2 as YYEEEE. The CDR3 consists of 14 residues. The CDR3 loop is CASSLALGAGELFF. CDR3 nucleotide sequence: TGTGCCAGCAGCTTGGCGTTAGGGGCCGGGGAGCTGTTTTTT.

The V gene is TRBV7-9, the J gene TRBJ2-7; 7 bases fit TRBD2. The CDR3 contains 13 residues. Unmatched junction bases numbered 2, after V lost 5 bases and J lost 1 base. CDR1 and CDR2 (germline): SEHNR, FQNEAQ (reference sequence). CDR3 amino acids: CASSPGLSYEQYF. The CDR3 bases are TGTGCCAGCAGCCCGGGACTATCCTACGAGCAGTACTTC.

The chain links TRBV7-9 to TRBJ2-3, with TRBD1 matching over 10 bases. The germline CDR1 and CDR2 sequences are SEHNR and FQNEAQ (reference sequence). The CDR3 loop spans 14 amino acids. The V segment lost 3 bases and the J segment 5 bases; nucleotides outside the gene matches: 2. This chain's CDR3 is CASSLGQGIDTQYF. CDR3 DNA sequence: TGTGCCAGCAGCTTGGGACAGGGGATAGATACGCAGTATTTT.

The gene calls are TRBV4-3 and TRBJ1-1; D not resolved. The CDR3 is 14 residues long. Trimming removed 6 bases from V and 1 base from J, with 12 bases in between. CDR1 is LGHNA, CDR2 YSLEER, per germline. DNA of the CDR3: TGCGCCAGCAGTCCTTGGACGGCGAACACTGAAGCTTTCTTT. Translating it yields CASSPWTANTEAFF.